This entry concerns a single TCR beta chain. Its antigen is undetermined. This specimen comes from a study of T cell repertoires in cytomegalovirus infection. The overall study: TCR beta signatures that were public indicated CMV infection and matching HLA type. General study findings and limits: In two of eight donors, the top clonotype was HLA-C-restricted CMV-specific.

The germline V gene has CDR1 MNHEY and CDR2 SVGAGI. V shed 4 bases and J shed 6 bases, with 21 bases lying between them. CDR3 size: 16 residues. TCRdb ran MiXCR on the reads and lists one entry per CDR3 protein. The sample records around 360,000 distinct CDR3 sequences, about a third being singletons. The sample here was cultured PBMCs, taken from culture after CMV antigen stimulation. The rearrangement joins TRBV6-5 to TRBJ1-1; tentatively, D is TRBD1 (6 bases). The clonotype comes from a human donor in good health (CMV status not recorded). Some clones in this sample may be carry-over from other donors' samples. CDR3 in amino acids: CASSWRGDNKRAEAFF. The CDR3 bases are TGTGCCAGCAGTTGGAGGGGGGACAACAAGAGGGCTGAAGCTTTCTTT.